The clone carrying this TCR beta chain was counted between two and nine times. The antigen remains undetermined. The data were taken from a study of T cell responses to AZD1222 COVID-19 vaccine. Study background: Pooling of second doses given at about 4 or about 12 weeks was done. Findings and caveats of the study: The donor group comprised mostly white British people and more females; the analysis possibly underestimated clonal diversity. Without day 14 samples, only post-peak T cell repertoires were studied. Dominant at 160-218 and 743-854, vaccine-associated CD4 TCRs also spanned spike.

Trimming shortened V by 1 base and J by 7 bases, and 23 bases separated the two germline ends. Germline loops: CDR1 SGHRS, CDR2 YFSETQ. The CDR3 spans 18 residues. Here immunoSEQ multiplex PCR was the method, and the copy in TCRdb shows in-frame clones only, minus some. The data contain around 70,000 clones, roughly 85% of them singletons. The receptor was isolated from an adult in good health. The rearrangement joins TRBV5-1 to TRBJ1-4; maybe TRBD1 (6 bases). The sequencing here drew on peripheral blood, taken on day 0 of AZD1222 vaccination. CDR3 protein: CASSLFSGQYFGTEKLFF. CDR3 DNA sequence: TGCGCCAGCAGCTTGTTTTCGGGACAATACTTCGGTACTGAAAAACTGTTTTTT.